This TCR beta chain was recovered during a study of tumor-infiltrating lymphocytes in primary liver carcinoma. The CDR3 runs 16 residues. To note about this clonotype: Relative to the germline gene, one junction end is altered; a read error may explain this.

From roughly 500 ng total RNA, TCR beta cDNA was generated with a primer in the constant region. ARM-PCR, slightly modified, supplied the TCR beta libraries through three nested multiplex PCR rounds. PCR rounds one and two used TRBV1-TRBV30 forward primers with a C-beta reverse primer for roughly 10 cycles each. One entry per CDR3 protein, called by TCRdb with MiXCR from the multiplex PCR reads. The sample contains approximately 300,000 distinct CDR3 sequences, approximately 65% of which appear only once. Germline DNA was also extracted, and blood RNA derived from unsorted whole blood. Sequenced: peripheral blood. This sequence originates from a man aged 35-49 years with primary liver carcinoma and hepatitis B virus infection. The chain carries TRBV12-3 or TRBV12-4 and TRBJ2-5; D is perhaps TRBD2 (6 bases). CDR3 protein: CASSYGEFCGEETQYF. CDR3 nucleotide sequence: TGTGCTAGCAGTTATGGGGAATTTTGCGGGGAAGAGACCCAGTACTTC.